This TCR beta chain was profiled in a study of shared T cell receptors in the human thymus. The germline CDR1 and CDR2 sequences are MGHRA and YSYEKL. The CDR3 loop spans 16 amino acids. V lost 4 bases and J 3 bases, leaving 15 bases between the germline ends. This table comes from immunoSEQ multiplex PCR, and its TCRdb copy is limited to in-frame clones, with some not included. In the table there are hundreds of thousands of clones, around 87% of which are singletons. This sample was also put to use in a study of human thymus T cells. From that study: Donors were healthy Finnish infants having corrective surgery for congenital heart defects. Corrective cardiac operations yielded the resected thymus tissue. Within thymic and blood repertoires, V and J gene usage appeared to be biased. Related research described thymic repertoires that were highly overlapping among unrelated individuals.

This clonotype was sampled from a boy younger than two with a congenital heart defect. The sequenced sample was thymocytes. V usage is TRBV4-1 and J usage is TRBJ1-4; a possible D gene is TRBD1 (5 bases). CDR3 sequence reads: CASSPYAWGPNEKLFF. As DNA, the CDR3 is TGCGCCAGCAGCCCCTACGCGTGGGGCCCTAATGAAAAACTGTTTTTT.